This entry lists 26 T cell receptor beta chains sequenced from one sample in a study of blood T cell repertoires in COVID-19 (dated by TCRdb to about 2020). Libraries were constructed by the immunoSEQ multiplex PCR assay. TCRdb provides this immuneACCESS table in a form limited to in-frame rearrangements. Some clones are lacking; in checked studies, under half of them reflect an unresolved V gene, and why the rest are absent is not known. For this sample there are just under 350,000 clones; approximately 91% appear just once. The ten largest clones take up approximately 7.3% of the sample. Sequencing was done on a sample of peripheral blood. These receptors were obtained from a woman in her seventies with COVID-19, enrolled during active disease.

The J gene is TRBJ1-1, the V gene TRBV7-2; no clear D. Trimming took off 1 base at V and 1 base at J, with 7 bases between the two ends. From germline, CDR1 is SGHTA and CDR2 FQGNSA. The CDR3 runs 14 residues. Here the CDR3 reads CASSLERGNTEAFF. CDR3 nucleotides: TGTGCCAGCAGCTTAGAAAGAGGGAACACTGAAGCTTTCTTT.

The table lists this clone with a few counts. V and J are TRBV9 and TRBJ1-1; D may be TRBD1 (5 bases). Germline V gene sequence: CDR1 SGDLS, CDR2 YYNGEE. The CDR3 covers 13 residues. Trimming removed 4 bases at V and 1 base at J, with 8 bases between. The DNA for the CDR3 is TGTGCCAGCAGCCCCGGACAGAACACTGAAGCTTTCTTT. It codes for CASSPGQNTEAFF.

The chain employs TRBV10-1 and TRBJ1-2, with D hard to call. The germline V gene encodes CDR1 WNHNN and CDR2 SYGVQD (reference sequence). The ends were cut back, 2 bases at V and 3 bases at J, with 13 bases in the middle. This CDR3 is built from 15 residues. The CDR3: CASSEPPGEDYGYTF. In DNA, the CDR3 is TGCGCCAGCAGTGAGCCACCCGGGGAGGACTATGGCTACACCTTC.

V usage is TRBV18 and J usage is TRBJ2-1, with TRBD2 identical over 15 bases. The length of the CDR3 is 17 residues. Germline V gene lookup returns CDR1 KGHSH and CDR2 LQKENI. V trimming: 3 bases; J trimming: 6 bases; junction bases outside the gene matches: 6. Written as DNA, the CDR3 is TGTGCCAGCTCACCGAGGACTAGCGGGGGGGCCATCAATGAGCAGTTCTTC. It yields the protein CASSPRTSGGAINEQFF.

V gene TRBV5-4 combines with J gene TRBJ1-2; perhaps TRBD1 as D (5 bases). This CDR3 has 15 residues. CDR1 and CDR2 from the germline V gene are SGHNT and YYREEE (reference sequence). V gave up 0 bases and J gave up 1 base, with 10 bases separating them. CDR3 loop: CASSLEWGVNYGYTF. For the CDR3, the DNA is TGTGCCAGCAGCTTGGAGTGGGGGGTTAACTATGGCTACACCTTC.

This rearrangement joins TRBV9 to TRBJ1-4, with 8 bases matching TRBD1. The CDR3 covers 14 residues. J gave up 8 bases and V 3 bases, and 6 bases lay outside the gene matches. Germline V gene sequence: CDR1 SGDLS, CDR2 YYNGEE. For the CDR3, the DNA is TGTGCCAGCAGCGCCGGGACAGGAGGCGAAAAACTGTTTTTT. It yields the protein CASSAGTGGEKLFF.

The J gene is TRBJ1-6, the V gene TRBV4-3; unclear D gene. The CDR3 runs to 17 residues. The V gene's germline CDR1 is LGHNA and CDR2 YSLEER. V lost 3 bases and J lost 6, with 18 bases in between. The CDR3 DNA reads TGCGCCAGCAGCCAGGAAGATCGCTCCGGGGTTAATTCACCCCTCCACTTT. It is translated as CASSQEDRSGVNSPLHF.

The rearrangement links TRBV27 to TRBJ1-5; no clear D. The germline V gene encodes CDR1 MNHEY and CDR2 SMNVEV (reference sequence). V was clipped by 0 bases and J by 1 base, with 4 bases between them. The length of the CDR3 is 14 residues. The CDR3 bases are TGTGCCAGCAGTTTATCGAGGAGCAATCAGCCCCAGCATTTT. This translates into CASSLSRSNQPQHF.

The chain employs TRBV11-2 and TRBJ2-2; D remains ambiguous. Germline V gene data show CDR1 as SGHAT and CDR2 as FQNNGV. V lost 7 bases, J lost 0 bases, and 12 bases lay in between. CDR3 size: 15 residues. CDR3 loop: CASITDAANTGELFF. The CDR3 nucleotides read TGTGCCAGCATCACAGACGCAGCGAACACCGGGGAGCTGTTTTTT.

This chain joins TRBV24-1 and TRBJ2-2; tentative D call: TRBD1 (7 bases). The length of the CDR3 is 15 residues. Trimming removed 0 bases from V and 6 bases from J, with 10 bases in between. The V gene's germline CDR1 is KGHDR and CDR2 SFDVKD. This CDR3 is CATSDLGRGAGELFF. The CDR3 DNA reads as TGTGCCACCAGTGATTTGGGCAGGGGGGCCGGGGAGCTGTTTTTT.

This clone has more than one count but fewer than ten. The gene calls are TRBV2 and TRBJ2-5; D might be TRBD2 (7 bases). V was cut by 5 bases and J by 1 base, with 8 bases left in between. Germline CDR1 is SNHLY and CDR2 is FYNNEI. This CDR3 is 13 amino acids long. The CDR3 loop is CASSRGGQETQYF. In DNA, the CDR3 is TGTGCCAGCAGTAGGGGGGGCCAAGAGACCCAGTACTTC.

V gene TRBV5-1 combines with J gene TRBJ2-1; TRBD2 matches 7 bases. J lost 3 bases, V lost 5 bases, and 5 bases had no gene match. The CDR3 spans 14 residues. Germline CDR1 and CDR2: SGHRS and YFSETQ. CDR3 amino acids: CASRGRADYNEQFF. The CDR3 coding sequence is TGCGCCAGCAGAGGGAGGGCCGACTACAATGAGCAGTTCTTC.

The chain couples TRBV5-4 to TRBJ1-5; tentatively, D is TRBD1 (6 bases). This CDR3 spans 16 amino acids. The V end was cut by 0 bases, the J end by 1 base, with 11 bases between. CDR1 is SGHNT, CDR2 YYREEE, per germline (reference sequence). Here the CDR3 reads CASSLGGRGSNQPQHF. CDR3 sequence (DNA): TGTGCCAGCAGCTTGGGGGGGCGCGGGAGCAATCAGCCCCAGCATTTT.

The CDR3 loop is CSASGNTEAFF. DNA for the CDR3: TGCAGTGCTTCAGGGAACACTGAAGCTTTCTTT. The V gene is TRBV20-1, the J gene TRBJ1-1; D unresolved. The CDR3 spans 11 residues. Trimming removed 5 bases from V and 1 base from J, with 5 bases in between. The germline gives CDR1 DFQATT, CDR2 SNEGSKA (reference sequence).

The table lists this clone with a few counts. The J gene is TRBJ1-2, the V gene TRBV14; tentatively, D is TRBD1 (5 bases). The CDR3 consists of 13 residues. V lost 3 bases and J 7 bases, leaving 12 bases between the germline ends. The germline CDR1 and CDR2 sequences are SGHDN and FVKESK. CDR3 sequence reads: CASSHDGTGGYTF. CDR3 nucleotide sequence: TGTGCCAGCAGCCATGACGGGACTGGTGGCTACACCTTC. Based on the CDR3 plus reference TRBV14 and TRBJ1-2, the full variable domain is EAGVTQFPSHSVIEKGQTVTLRCDPISGHDNLYWYRRVMGKEIKFLLHFVKESKQDESGMPNNRFLAERTGGTYSTLKVQPAELEDSGVYFCASSHDGTGGYTFGSGTRLTVV.

To note about this clone: Other DNA sequences in the same sample also yield this CDR3. The rearrangement links TRBV5-1 to TRBJ1-3, with no clear D. The germline V and J ends were trimmed by 0 bases and 1 base, with 5 bases remaining between them. The length of the CDR3 is 14 residues. Germline V gives CDR1 SGHRS, CDR2 YFSETQ. Here the CDR3 reads CASSLGLSGNTIYF. The CDR3 nucleotides are TGCGCCAGCAGCTTGGGGCTTTCTGGAAACACCATATATTTT.

The chain combines TRBV24-1 with TRBJ2-7, with 8 nucleotides matching TRBD2. The CDR3 sequence is 14 residues long. From germline, CDR1 is KGHDR and CDR2 SFDVKD. The trim removed 4 bases at V and 0 bases at J, leaving 1 base unmatched. The CDR3 bases are TGTGCCACCAGTGAACGGGGGGGCTCCTACGAGCAGTACTTC. It yields the protein CATSERGGSYEQYF.

As DNA, the CDR3 is TGCGCCAGCAGCCAAGTCCCTGACACCGCCTATCAGCCCCAGCATTTT. This encodes CASSQVPDTAYQPQHF. This chain uses TRBV4-1 with TRBJ1-5; D uncertain. The germline V gene has CDR1 MGHRA and CDR2 YSYEKL. The length of the CDR3 is 16 residues. V lost 1 base and J lost 5, with 15 bases in between.

This chain uses TRBV28 with TRBJ1-5, with 10 bases that match TRBD1. Germline assignment: CDR1 MDHEN and CDR2 SYDVKM. This CDR3 is 15 amino acids long. V was pared by 6 bases and J by 2 bases, with 4 bases of the junction left unmatched. In DNA, the CDR3 is TGTGCCAGCAGCCGACAGGGGGCCGGCAATCAGCCCCAGCATTTT. Protein sequence: CASSRQGAGNQPQHF.

J is TRBJ1-4 and V is TRBV7-9; D unclear. The CDR3 has 17 amino acids. CDR1 and CDR2 from the germline V gene are SEHNR and FQNEAQ (reference sequence). Trimming stripped 5 bases from V and 8 bases from J, with 24 bases between. For the CDR3, the DNA is TGTGCCAGCAGCCCAATTGGGAGTAGTGGTCTCGGCGAAAAACTGTTTTTT. The encoded protein is CASSPIGSSGLGEKLFF.

V usage is TRBV24-1 and J usage is TRBJ2-7, with D possibly being TRBD1 (5 bases). V was pared by 5 bases and J by 1 base, with 8 bases between. The CDR3 totals 13 residues. Looked up from germline, CDR1 is KGHDR and CDR2 is SFDVKD. The chain's CDR3 is CATSGGASYEQYF. The CDR3 DNA sequence: TGTGCCACCAGTGGGGGCGCGTCCTACGAGCAGTACTTC.

This clone was observed a few times. The chain employs TRBV6-1 and TRBJ2-7, with D possibly being TRBD1 (6 bases). This CDR3 has 15 residues. Trimming removed 0 bases from V and 3 bases from J, with 12 bases in between. Looked up from germline, CDR1 is MNHNS and CDR2 is SASEGT. In DNA form, the CDR3 reads TGTGCCAGCAGTGAAGCGGGCAGGGGAGTCTACGAGCAGTACTTC. This translates into CASSEAGRGVYEQYF.

The chain has TRBV9 and TRBJ2-1; the match to TRBD1 covers 9 bases. Trimming removed 0 bases from V and 10 bases from J; junction bases left unmatched: 8. Germline loops: CDR1 SGDLS, CDR2 YYNGEE. This CDR3 is 15 amino acids long. Here the CDR3 reads CASSVGGTGLSEQFF. In DNA, the CDR3 is TGTGCCAGCAGCGTAGGCGGGACAGGGTTGTCAGAGCAGTTCTTC.

This chain links TRBV4-1 with TRBJ2-3, with 7 positions matching TRBD2. J gave up 4 bases and V 0 bases, and 10 bases lay outside the gene matches. This CDR3 region has 17 residues. The germline V gene encodes CDR1 MGHRA and CDR2 YSYEKL. CDR3 residues: CASSQDRGLDVADTQYF. The CDR3 DNA reads as TGCGCCAGCAGCCAAGATCGAGGACTAGACGTGGCAGATACGCAGTATTTT.

The CDR3 region is CASSQTAIYNEQFF. Here the CDR3 DNA reads TGTGCCAGCAGCCAGACAGCCATTTACAATGAGCAGTTCTTC. The rearrangement links TRBV11-2 to TRBJ2-1; the D gene is possibly TRBD1 (5 bases). In germline, CDR1 is SGHAT, CDR2 FQNNGV. Trimming shortened V by 5 bases and J by 4 bases, and 12 bases separated the two germline ends. CDR3 length: 14 amino acids.

The gene calls are TRBV19 and TRBJ2-3; 10 bases agree with TRBD2. This CDR3 comprises 15 residues. Germline loops: CDR1 LNHDA, CDR2 SQIVND (reference sequence). The V gene end was trimmed by 4 bases and the J gene end by 5 bases; junction bases not matched to a gene: 6. This chain's CDR3 is CASSTTAGGRDTQYF. CDR3 coding DNA: TGTGCCAGTAGTACTACAGCGGGGGGGCGAGATACGCAGTATTTT.